These 30 T cell receptor beta chains came from one sample sequenced in a study of Tregs in tolerant kidney transplant recipients. Here immunoSEQ multiplex PCR was the method, and the copy in TCRdb shows in-frame clones only, minus some. The profile covers tens of thousands of clones, with around 83% appearing a single time and approximately 4.8% taken by the ten largest. Sequenced sample: CD4+ T cells from blood. Receptors originate from a human donor in good health.

This clone was observed a few times. The chain links TRBV7-9 to TRBJ1-3, with TRBD1 identical over 10 bases. CDR3 size: 15 residues. CDR1 SEHNR and CDR2 FQNEAQ come from the germline V gene (reference sequence). V lost 4 bases, J lost 8 bases, and 8 bases stayed unmatched. The chain's CDR3 is CASSSAGTGVDTIYF. The CDR3 bases are TGTGCCAGCAGCTCCGCCGGGACAGGGGTGGACACCATATATTTT.

The V call is TRBV6-5, the J call TRBJ1-1; unclear D gene. The germline V and J ends were trimmed by 6 bases and 8 bases, with 19 bases remaining between them. The CDR3 spans 14 residues. In germline, CDR1 is MNHEY, CDR2 SVGAGI. The CDR3 coding sequence is TGTGCCAGCAGCCTCATTTCTAGGTCGGCCGAAGCTTTCTTT. Translation: CASSLISRSAEAFF.

This CDR3 reads CASSLGTAGNYGYTF. The CDR3 DNA sequence: TGTGCCAGCAGCCTAGGGACCGCGGGTAACTATGGCTACACCTTC. J is TRBJ1-2 and V is TRBV11-3; D possibly corresponds to TRBD1 (5 bases). The CDR3 is 15 amino acids. Germline CDR1 is SGHNT and CDR2 is YENEEA. V lost 5 bases and J lost 1, with 14 bases in between.

The sample holds one count of this clone. In DNA, the CDR3 is TGCGCCAGCAGCTTGGGCCTTATGGGCAGTCCCTATGGCTACACCTTC. Amino acids: CASSLGLMGSPYGYTF. The chain has TRBV5-1 and TRBJ1-2, with D unclear. CDR1 is SGHRS, CDR2 YFSETQ, per germline. V was pared by 0 bases and J by 4 bases, with 16 bases between. The CDR3 totals 16 residues. Drawing the rest from reference TRBV5-1 and TRBJ1-2, the complete variable domain is KAGVTQTPRYLIKTRGQQVTLSCSPISGHRSVSWYQQTPGQGLQFLFEYFSETQRNKGNFPGRFSGRQFSNSRSEMNVSTLELGDSALYLCASSLGLMGSPYGYTFGSGTRLTVV.

The chain links TRBV30 to TRBJ1-4; D possibly corresponds to TRBD1 (6 bases). This CDR3 has 14 residues. CDR1 and CDR2 (germline): GTSNPN, SVGIG (reference sequence). V dropped 3 bases and J dropped 5 bases, with 13 bases sitting between them. In DNA, the CDR3 is TGTGCCTGGAGCGGGGGGCAGCCCAATGAAAAACTGTTTTTT. It codes for CAWSGGQPNEKLFF.

This clone was counted only a few times. The V and J genes are TRBV28 and TRBJ1-2; weak D call: TRBD1 (6 bases). In germline, CDR1 is MDHEN, CDR2 SYDVKM. CDR3 size: 12 residues. The V and J ends lost 8 bases and 0 bases respectively, with 7 bases between them. The CDR3 region is CASHRANYGYTF. The CDR3 bases are TGTGCCAGCCACAGGGCTAACTATGGCTACACCTTC.

This clone has more than one count but fewer than ten. The CDR3 DNA reads as TGTGCCAGCGCGGCTAACTATGGCTACACCTTC. This encodes CASAANYGYTF. The V gene is TRBV25-1, the J gene TRBJ1-2; D unresolved. The CDR3 has 11 amino acids. Trimming stripped 8 bases from V and 0 bases from J, with 4 bases between. Germline assignment: CDR1 MGHDK and CDR2 SYGVNS.

This chain joins TRBV19 and TRBJ1-2; tentatively, D is TRBD1 (5 bases). Trimming removed 6 bases from V and 2 bases from J, with 16 bases in between. Germline values: CDR1 LNHDA, CDR2 SQIVND (reference sequence). This CDR3 is built from 15 residues. DNA of the CDR3: TGTGCCAGTAGGTCCCCCGGGACGGACAACTATGGCTACACCTTC. Its protein is CASRSPGTDNYGYTF.

The genes are TRBV11-3 and TRBJ2-3; D not resolved. Trimming took off 1 base at V and 2 bases at J, with 7 bases between the two ends. The CDR3 consists of 14 residues. Germline CDR1 SGHNT, CDR2 YENEEA. CDR3 region: CASSLVRSTDTQYF. The CDR3, as DNA: TGTGCCAGCAGCTTAGTACGGTCCACAGATACGCAGTATTTT.

This chain uses TRBV11-2 with TRBJ2-1; 8 nucleotides align to TRBD2. Germline values: CDR1 SGHAT, CDR2 FQNNGV. The ends lost 3 bases at V and 7 bases at J; junction bases unmatched: 14. The CDR3 has 17 amino acids. The CDR3 nucleotides read TGTGCCAGCAGCTTTGGGGGCGGGAGGTTCTCCGGGAATGAGCAGTTCTTC. It encodes CASSFGGGRFSGNEQFF.

This clone was observed once. The chain recombines TRBV7-2 with TRBJ2-3; the match to TRBD2 covers 8 bases. This CDR3 has 17 residues. V dropped 4 bases and J dropped 9; count of bases not matched to a gene: 18. Germline-derived CDR1 and CDR2 are SGHTA and FQGNSA. CDR3 bases: TGTGCCAGCAGCTCCCCCCGCTCCGGGACTAGAGTCGGGACGCAGTATTTT. Protein: CASSSPRSGTRVGTQYF. Filled out from reference TRBV7-2 and TRBJ2-3, the complete variable domain reads GAGVSQSPSNKVTEKGKDVELRCDPISGHTALYWYRQSLGQGLEFLIYFQGNSAPDKSGLPSDRFSAERTGGSVSTLTIQRTQQEDSAVYLCASSSPRSGTRVGTQYFGPGTRLTVL.

The chain has TRBV7-2 and TRBJ1-5; unclear D gene. This CDR3 comprises 14 residues. The germline V and J ends were trimmed by 4 bases and 6 bases, with 13 bases remaining between them. Germline assignment: CDR1 SGHTA and CDR2 FQGNSA. In nucleotides, the CDR3 is TGTGCCAGCAGCTCTCAGGTGGTTGCTCAGCCCCAGCATTTT. This codes for CASSSQVVAQPQHF.

The chain recombines TRBV14 with TRBJ1-2, with D hard to call. The CDR3 is 15 amino acids. The ends were cut back, 6 bases at V and 1 base at J, with 15 bases in the middle. Germline V gene lookup returns CDR1 SGHDN and CDR2 FVKESK. The CDR3: CASSRGLGFNYGYTF. The CDR3 DNA follows: TGTGCCAGCAGTCGAGGGTTGGGGTTTAACTATGGCTACACCTTC.

The chain carries TRBV11-3 and TRBJ2-7, with TRBD1 identical over 9 bases. This CDR3 contains 15 residues. Trimming removed 8 bases from V and 3 bases from J; junction bases left unmatched: 11. Germline assignment: CDR1 SGHNT and CDR2 YENEEA. This CDR3 reads CASRKNPDRGYEQYF. In DNA form, the CDR3 reads TGTGCCAGCCGGAAAAACCCGGACAGGGGCTACGAGCAGTACTTC.

CDR3 residues: CAWSGGGNGYTF. The CDR3 coding sequence is TGTGCCTGGAGTGGCGGTGGGAATGGCTACACCTTC. The chain recombines TRBV30 with TRBJ1-2; D uncertain. The CDR3 is 12 amino acids. Trimming removed 1 base from V and 6 bases from J, with 9 bases in between. The germline V gene has CDR1 GTSNPN and CDR2 SVGIG (reference sequence).

This chain uses TRBV7-2 with TRBJ2-3; D assignment may be TRBD1 or TRBD2 (5 bases each). Germline CDR1 SGHTA, CDR2 FQGNSA. This CDR3 comprises 15 residues. V dropped 0 bases and J dropped 3 bases, with 10 bases sitting between them. The CDR3 loop is CASSLAFGTTDTQYF. The CDR3 nucleotides are TGTGCCAGCAGCTTAGCCTTTGGGACGACAGATACGCAGTATTTT.

The chain joins TRBV27 to TRBJ1-2; D may be TRBD1 (6 bases). The germline CDR1 and CDR2 sequences are MNHEY and SMNVEV (reference sequence). Trimming took off 2 bases at V and 4 bases at J, with 8 bases between the two ends. The CDR3 is 13 amino acids. The CDR3 loop is CASSLTGTYGYTF. The CDR3, as DNA: TGTGCCAGCAGTTTAACAGGGACCTATGGCTACACCTTC.

The V call is TRBV30, the J call TRBJ1-2; D uncertain. The CDR3 is 12 residues long. Trimming shortened V by 4 bases and J by 1 base, and 7 bases separated the two germline ends. The germline V gene has CDR1 GTSNPN and CDR2 SVGIG (reference sequence). The CDR3 loop is CAWIKLNYGYTF. In nucleotides, the CDR3 is TGTGCCTGGATCAAGCTTAACTATGGCTACACCTTC.

This sequence joins TRBV4-1 and TRBJ1-5; no firm D call. In germline, CDR1 is MGHRA, CDR2 YSYEKL. The V gene lost 4 bases and the J gene lost 7 bases, with 11 bases spanning the gap. There are 13 residues in the CDR3. The CDR3 reads CASSPTVRQPQHF. The CDR3 DNA reads as TGCGCCAGCAGCCCCACAGTTCGGCAGCCCCAGCATTTT.

The chain uses TRBV5-6 and TRBJ1-2; D remains unclear. The length of the CDR3 is 12 residues. The V and J ends lost 6 bases and 4 bases respectively, with 10 bases between them. CDR1 is SGHDT and CDR2 is YYEEEE in the germline V gene. This CDR3 reads CASTSRRYGYTF. The CDR3 nucleotides are TGTGCCAGCACCTCGCGGCGCTATGGCTACACCTTC.

By share, this clone ranks as medium-sized (0.01 to 0.1%). This chain uses TRBV5-4 with TRBJ2-4; D is possibly TRBD1 (6 bases). V was trimmed by 0 bases and J by 7 bases, leaving 8 bases between them. This CDR3 region has 13 residues. Germline V lookup: CDR1 SGHNT, CDR2 YYREEE (reference sequence). The CDR3 DNA reads as TGTGCCAGCAGCTTGGCTGGGGGCAACATTCAGTACTTC. It yields the protein CASSLAGGNIQYF. Full variable domain (outside the CDR3, taken from reference TRBV5-4 and TRBJ2-4): ETGVTQSPTHLIKTRGQQVTLRCSSQSGHNTVSWYQQALGQGPQFIFQYYREEENGRGNFPPRFSGLQFPNYSSELNVNALELDDSALYLCASSLAGGNIQYFGAGTRLSVL.

This chain joins TRBV28 and TRBJ1-4; 7 bases are shared with TRBD1. Losses at the gene ends were 8 bases for V and 7 bases for J; bases not matched to a gene: 10. From germline, CDR1 is MDHEN and CDR2 SYDVKM. The CDR3 covers 14 residues. The CDR3 spells CASGNRGEIEKLFF. In DNA, the CDR3 is TGTGCCAGCGGAAACAGGGGTGAAATTGAAAAACTGTTTTTT.

The V gene is TRBV7-2, the J gene TRBJ2-7; unclear D gene. The V gene lost 2 bases and the J gene lost 5 bases, with 25 bases spanning the gap. Germline V CDR1 and CDR2: SGHTA, FQGNSA. This CDR3 is 18 amino acids long. The CDR3 sequence: CASSLLLPLDSLGNEQYF. Written as DNA, the CDR3 is TGTGCCAGCAGCTTACTCCTACCCCTGGATTCCCTGGGGAACGAGCAGTACTTC. The full variable domain, completed using reference TRBV7-2 and TRBJ2-7, is GAGVSQSPSNKVTEKGKDVELRCDPISGHTALYWYRQSLGQGLEFLIYFQGNSAPDKSGLPSDRFSAERTGGSVSTLTIQRTQQEDSAVYLCASSLLLPLDSLGNEQYFGPGTRLTVT.

The table lists this clone with many counts. The chain employs TRBV7-9 and TRBJ1-1; D remains unclear. V was clipped by 3 bases and J by 6 bases, with 11 bases between them. The CDR3 length is 13 residues. Germline CDR1 SEHNR, CDR2 FQNEAQ (reference sequence). The CDR3 DNA is TGTGCCAGCAGCTTGGACGGAAATCCTGAAGCTTTCTTT. Its translation: CASSLDGNPEAFF. The entire variable domain, with the rest obtained from reference TRBV7-9 and TRBJ1-1, is as follows: DTGVSQNPRHKITKRGQNVTFRCDPISEHNRLYWYRQTLGQGPEFLTYFQNEAQLEKSRLLSDRFSAERPKGSFSTLEIQRTEQGDSAMYLCASSLDGNPEAFFGQGTRLTVV.

This CDR3 is CASSLLTSGSKMNEQFF. CDR3 bases: TGTGCCAGCAGCTTGCTAACTAGCGGGAGTAAGATGAATGAGCAGTTCTTC. This chain joins TRBV7-6 and TRBJ2-1, with TRBD2 matching over 11 bases. Unmatched junction bases numbered 11, after V lost 3 bases and J lost 7 bases. The germline V gene has CDR1 SGHVS and CDR2 FNYEAQ. The CDR3 loop spans 17 amino acids.

This clone was seen only a few times. V and J are TRBV12-2 and TRBJ2-7. TRBV12-2 has pseudogene status. The CDR3 has 14 amino acids. The CDR3, as DNA: TGTGCAAGTCGCTTAGGGATCCTCATTCGCGAGCAGTACTTC. Protein sequence: CASRLGILIREQYF.

The chain recombines TRBV5-1 with TRBJ2-7, with 10 bases matching TRBD1. Germline CDR1 and CDR2: SGHRS and YFSETQ. The CDR3 runs to 14 residues. Trimming cost V 3 bases and J 6 bases; bases outside gene matches: 6. The CDR3 region is CASSSHRQGAEQYF. DNA for the CDR3: TGCGCCAGCAGCTCGCACCGACAGGGGGCCGAGCAGTACTTC. Based on the CDR3 plus reference TRBV5-1 and TRBJ2-7, the full variable domain is KAGVTQTPRYLIKTRGQQVTLSCSPISGHRSVSWYQQTPGQGLQFLFEYFSETQRNKGNFPGRFSGRQFSNSRSEMNVSTLELGDSALYLCASSSHRQGAEQYFGPGTRLTVT.

The chain employs TRBV9 and TRBJ2-1; TRBD2 might be the D (5 bases). V was trimmed by 0 bases and J by 8 bases, leaving 9 bases between them. This CDR3 has 13 amino acids. Germline CDR1 and CDR2: SGDLS and YYNGEE. The CDR3 nucleotides read TGTGCCAGCAGCGTAGCTGGGAGCGATGAGCAGTTCTTC. Translation gives CASSVAGSDEQFF.

V usage is TRBV4-2 and J usage is TRBJ2-7; tentatively, D is TRBD2 (6 bases). Germline V gene lookup returns CDR1 LGHNA and CDR2 YNFKEQ. The CDR3 totals 15 residues. V was clipped by 0 bases and J by 3 bases, with 12 bases between them. The CDR3 region is CASSQEEGRFYEQYF. The CDR3 region has the DNA TGTGCCAGCAGCCAAGAGGAGGGACGGTTCTACGAGCAGTACTTC.

The chain joins TRBV29-1 to TRBJ1-2, with unresolved D. CDR1 is SQVTM, CDR2 ANQGSEA, per germline. V was clipped by 5 bases and J by 8 bases, with 15 bases between them. The CDR3 length is 12 residues. The CDR3 region has the DNA TGCAGCGTTTGGGCGTGGGGATACGGCTACACCTTC. As protein: CSVWAWGYGYTF.